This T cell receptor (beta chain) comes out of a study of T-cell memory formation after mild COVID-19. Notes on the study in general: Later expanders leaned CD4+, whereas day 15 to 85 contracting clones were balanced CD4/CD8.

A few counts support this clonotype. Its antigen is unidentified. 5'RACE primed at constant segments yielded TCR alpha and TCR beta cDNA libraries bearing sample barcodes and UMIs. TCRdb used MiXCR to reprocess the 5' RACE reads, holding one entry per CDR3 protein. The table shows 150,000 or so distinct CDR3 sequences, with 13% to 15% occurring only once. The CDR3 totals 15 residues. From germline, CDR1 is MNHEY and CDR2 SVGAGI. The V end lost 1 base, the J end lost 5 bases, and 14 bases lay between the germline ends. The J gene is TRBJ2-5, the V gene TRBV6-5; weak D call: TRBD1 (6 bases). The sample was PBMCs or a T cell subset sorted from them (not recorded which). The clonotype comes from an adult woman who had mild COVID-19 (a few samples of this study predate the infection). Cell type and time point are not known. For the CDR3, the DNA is TGTGCCAGCAGTTACTACATACAGGGCGCGGAGACCCAGTACTTC. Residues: CASSYYIQGAETQYF.